A selection of T cell receptor beta chains follows, all from one sample in a study of Ad26.COV2.S vaccination and SARS-CoV-2 variants. Libraries were prepared by immunoSEQ multiplex PCR; TCRdb keeps only in-frame clonotypes and omits some of them. The sample lists some 350,000 clones, about 88% occurring once. Sequenced material: peripheral blood, taken in a trial of Ad26.COV2.S vaccine versus placebo. These receptors were collected from a person aged 18-60 years who received the Ad26.COV2.S COVID-19 vaccine or a placebo. CDR3s include the opening cysteine and the closing phenylalanine or tryptophan. A D gene is named only where the DNA matches it firmly. Where a row states a size, it is once, few, many or the class of an expanded clone; other rows omit it.

TRBD1,TRBJ1-1,NA,TRBV6-5,TGTGCCAGCAAACCGACAGGGGGCGGGACGGCTTTCTTT,CASKPTGGGTAFF
TRBD1,TRBJ2-7,few,TRBV14,TGTGCCAGCAGCCTAAGAGGGGGCCTTAAGGTCGAGCAGTACTTC,CASSLRGGLKVEQYF
TRBD2,TRBJ2-1,NA,TRBV5-1,TGCGCCAGCAGGGTAGCGGGGGCCACCTACAATGAGCAGTTCTTC,CASRVAGATYNEQFF
NA,TRBJ2-1,NA,TRBV19,TGTGCCAGTAGTCCCCGACAGGGACTGTTCTTC,CASSPRQGLFF
TRBD2,TRBJ2-7,NA,TRBV6-5,TGTGCCAGCAGTTCGGGACTAGCGGGAGGACTCTACGAGCAGTACTTC,CASSSGLAGGLYEQYF
NA,TRBJ2-1,NA,TRBV19,TGTGCCAGTAGTATTACCCACACAGGGATTGAGCAGTTCTTC,CASSITHTGIEQFF
NA,TRBJ1-1,once,TRBV11-2,TGTGCCAGCAGTCTCGACAGCGCTGAAGCTTTCTTT,CASSLDSAEAFF
NA,TRBJ1-1,NA,TRBV6-5,TGTGCCAGCAAGGACAGCTACATAGGGGAAGCTTTCTTT,CASKDSYIGEAFF
NA,TRBJ2-3,NA,TRBV4-1,TGCGCCAGCAGCCAAGTCGGGGGGCGGGCCTCAGATACGCAGTATTTT,CASSQVGGRASDTQYF
TRBD2,TRBJ2-1,NA,TRBV18,TGTGCCAGCTCACTTTCTGGACCGGGACTATCTAGGAATGAGCAGTTCTTC,CASSLSGPGLSRNEQFF
TRBD2,TRBJ2-5,once,TRBV3-1/TRBV3-2,TGTGCCAGCAGCCACCGGACTAGCGGGGGGGGGTGTCAAGAGACCCAGTACTTC,CASSHRTSGGGCQETQYF